Given below is one TCR beta chain in context. Antigen: not known. J was trimmed by 6 bases and V by 3 bases; bases with no gene match: 21. CDR3 length: 20 residues. Germline V CDR1 and CDR2: LGHNA, YSLEER. Libraries were prepared by immunoSEQ multiplex PCR; TCRdb keeps only in-frame clonotypes and omits some of them. There are over 7,000 clones in the sample; 65% to 90% occur only once, and approximately 15% lies in the top ten. Treatment was busulfan-fludarabine conditioning, a marrow graft, and cyclophosphamide on days +3 and +4. This specimen belongs to a study of T cells after posttransplantation cyclophosphamide. Broader study findings: Donor CD8+ memory clones often dominated recipient blood repertoires at later times. Recipient CMV seropositivity and CMV reactivation strongly tracked TRB clonality. Skin or GI-infiltrating T cells shared few TRB sequences with blood.

The TCR comes from a female patient aged 40-50 years who received an allogeneic stem cell transplant from a related donor, was CMV-positive, and had no GVHD. Some T cells may be provided by the graft donor. The V gene is TRBV4-3, the J gene TRBJ2-3, with TRBD2 matching 10 bases. This sample comprised CD4+ T cells sorted from blood, obtained 1162 days after allogeneic stem cell transplant with posttransplant cyclophosphamide. The CDR3 loop is CASSQADLAGGLALGDTQYF. Here the CDR3 DNA reads TGCGCCAGCAGCCAGGCAGACTTAGCGGGGGGTCTCGCGTTAGGCGATACGCAGTATTTT.